Presented here are 18 T cell receptor beta chains from one specimen sequenced in a study of graft-versus-host responses after intestinal transplantation. Their antigen targets remain unknown. Sequencing used immunoSEQ multiplex PCR; TCRdb keeps in-frame clones, though not all of them. The table lists over 75,000 clones, about 88% of them singletons. Sample: unstimulated CD4+ T cells sorted from spleen or lymph node cells, taken before transplant. The receptor set was obtained from a human donor who was the organ donor for an intestinal transplant.

Comments on this clone: Different DNA sequences within this sample yield the same CDR3. The rearrangement joins TRBV6-5 to TRBJ1-5; 9 bases fit TRBD1. This CDR3 is 15 amino acids long. Looked up from germline, CDR1 is MNHEY and CDR2 is SVGAGI. J gave up 2 bases and V 5 bases, and 4 bases lay outside the gene matches. CDR3 coding DNA: TGTGCCAGCAGTCGAACAGGGGGCGGCAATCAGCCCCAGCATTTT. This sequence encodes CASSRTGGGNQPQHF.

This chain links TRBV11-3 with TRBJ2-3; D possibly corresponds to TRBD1 (5 bases). The germline V gene encodes CDR1 SGHNT and CDR2 YENEEA. V dropped 0 bases and J dropped 2 bases, with 12 bases sitting between them. The CDR3 loop spans 16 amino acids. This CDR3 reads CASSLELQGHTDTQYF. DNA for the CDR3: TGTGCCAGCAGCTTAGAGCTACAAGGACACACAGATACGCAGTATTTT.

This rearrangement joins TRBV5-6 to TRBJ2-7; TRBD2 agrees at 9 bases. The CDR3 covers 16 residues. CDR1 and CDR2 (germline): SGHDT, YYEEEE. J lost 5 bases, V lost 4 bases, and 13 bases had no gene match. The CDR3 sequence is CASSPTLLAGFDEQYF. The CDR3 DNA sequence: TGTGCCAGCAGCCCGACCCTCCTAGCGGGATTCGACGAGCAGTACTTC.

CDR3 coding DNA: TGTGCCAGCACCCTAGCGGGGGGGCCATCCAGAGGTCCCACAGATACGCAGTATTTT. Its translation is CASTLAGGPSRGPTDTQYF. This rearrangement joins TRBV2 to TRBJ2-3, with TRBD2 matching 12 bases. With 7 bases clipped from V and 2 bases from J, the junction kept 16 bases outside the gene matches. The CDR3 sequence is 19 residues long. CDR1 and CDR2 (germline): SNHLY, FYNNEI. Full variable domain (outside the CDR3, taken from reference TRBV2 and TRBJ2-3): EPEVTQTPSHQVTQMGQEVILRCVPISNHLYFYWYRQILGQKVEFLVSFYNNEISEKSEIFDDQFSVERPDGSNFTLKIRSTKLEDSAMYFCASTLAGGPSRGPTDTQYFGPGTRLTVL.

The J gene is TRBJ1-1, the V gene TRBV6-5; TRBD1 is a possible D gene (5 bases). The germline CDR1 and CDR2 sequences are MNHEY and SVGAGI. The CDR3 is 15 residues long. V dropped 0 bases and J dropped 4 bases, with 12 bases sitting between them. The CDR3 sequence is CASSYSTSGPTEAFF. The CDR3 DNA sequence: TGTGCCAGCAGTTACTCTACCTCAGGGCCCACTGAAGCTTTCTTT.

The V call is TRBV5-1, the J call TRBJ2-7; D remains ambiguous. The germline gives CDR1 SGHRS, CDR2 YFSETQ. CDR3 length: 13 amino acids. V shed 3 bases and J shed 6 bases, with 13 bases lying between them. The CDR3 nucleotides are TGCGCCAGCAGCTACGAAAACCGCGGCGAGCAGTACTTC. Translation gives CASSYENRGEQYF.

The CDR3 region is CASSAQGRGNTIYF. CDR3 DNA sequence: TGTGCCAGCAGTGCCCAGGGCCGAGGAAACACCATATATTTT. The chain combines TRBV27 with TRBJ1-3; weak D call: TRBD1 (5 bases). V was trimmed by 5 bases and J by 4 bases, leaving 12 bases between them. CDR3 length: 14 residues. CDR1 is MNHEY and CDR2 is SMNVEV in the germline V gene (reference sequence).

The chain links TRBV5-1 to TRBJ2-1; 10 bases agree with TRBD2. The CDR3 loop spans 16 amino acids. Germline CDR1 reads SGHRS; CDR2 reads YFSETQ. J lost 9 bases, V lost 3 bases, and 12 bases had no gene match. This CDR3 is CASSSLVAGGVGEQFF. The CDR3 bases are TGCGCCAGCAGCTCCCTAGTAGCGGGGGGTGTTGGTGAGCAGTTCTTC.

Here the CDR3 reads CASSSGLAGKETQYF. The CDR3 nucleotides are TGCGCCAGCAGCTCGGGACTAGCGGGGAAAGAGACCCAGTACTTC. The rearrangement uses TRBV5-1 and TRBJ2-5, with TRBD2 matching over 13 bases. This CDR3 spans 15 amino acids. Germline lookup yields CDR1 SGHRS and CDR2 YFSETQ. With V trimmed by 3 bases and J by 3 bases, 2 bases remained unmatched. Full variable domain (remainder filled in from reference TRBV5-1 and TRBJ2-5): KAGVTQTPRYLIKTRGQQVTLSCSPISGHRSVSWYQQTPGQGLQFLFEYFSETQRNKGNFPGRFSGRQFSNSRSEMNVSTLELGDSALYLCASSSGLAGKETQYFGPGTRLLVL.

V is TRBV5-6 and J is TRBJ2-2; D unclear. With 4 bases removed from V and 7 bases from J, the gap between germline ends came to 8 bases. From germline, CDR1 is SGHDT and CDR2 YYEEEE. The CDR3 sequence is 12 residues long. CDR3 loop: CASSPVGGELFF. The CDR3 DNA sequence: TGTGCCAGCAGCCCAGTTGGCGGGGAGCTGTTTTTT. Together with reference TRBV5-6 and TRBJ2-2, the CDR3 gives the full variable domain: DAGVTQSPTHLIKTRGQQVTLRCSPKSGHDTVSWYQQALGQGPQFIFQYYEEEERQRGNFPDRFSGHQFPNYSSELNVNALLLGDSALYLCASSPVGGELFFGEGSRLTVL.

In nucleotides, the CDR3 is TGTGCCAGCAGTCATAGCAATCAGCCCCAGCATTTT. Its protein product is CASSHSNQPQHF. The J gene is TRBJ1-5, the V gene TRBV21-1; the DNA was not used to check the table's D call, TRBD1. TRBV21-1 is shown as a pseudogene. The CDR3 extends over 12 amino acids.

This clone was detected once. CDR3 loop: CASSSRGGWGVSAGELFF. The CDR3 DNA is TGTGCCAGCAGCTCCCGGGGGGGTTGGGGAGTTTCGGCCGGGGAGCTGTTTTTT. The V and J genes are TRBV11-3 and TRBJ2-2, with TRBD2 matching 8 bases. The CDR3 runs 18 residues. CDR1 is SGHNT and CDR2 is YENEEA in the germline V gene. Trimming at V came to 4 bases and at J to 6 bases, leaving 16 bases not matched to a gene. The full variable domain, rest sourced from reference TRBV11-3 and TRBJ2-2, is EAGVVQSPRYKIIEKKQPVAFWCNPISGHNTLYWYLQNLGQGPELLIRYENEEAVDDSQLPKDRFSAERLKGVDSTLKIQPAELGDSAVYLCASSSRGGWGVSAGELFFGEGSRLTVL.

The rearrangement joins TRBV23-1 to TRBJ1-5; D not resolved. TRBV23-1 is known as an ORF, though its function is uncertain. Trimming removed 4 bases from V and 4 bases from J, with 8 bases in between. This CDR3 comprises 13 residues. CDR3 sequence (DNA): TGCGCCAGCAGTCTAAGGAGGAATCAGCCCCAGCATTTT. Translating it yields CASSLRRNQPQHF.

The J gene is TRBJ2-5, the V gene TRBV11-3, with TRBD2 matching 16 bases. The CDR3 runs to 16 residues. After removal of 5 bases from V and 5 bases from J, the junction contained 5 bases not matched to a gene. The germline gives CDR1 SGHNT, CDR2 YENEEA. The CDR3 coding sequence is TGTGCCAGCAGCCGGGGACTAGCGGGGGGGAGGGAGACCCAGTACTTC. Its translation is CASSRGLAGGRETQYF. Variable domain in full (rest from reference TRBV11-3 and TRBJ2-5): EAGVVQSPRYKIIEKKQPVAFWCNPISGHNTLYWYLQNLGQGPELLIRYENEEAVDDSQLPKDRFSAERLKGVDSTLKIQPAELGDSAVYLCASSRGLAGGRETQYFGPGTRLLVL.

The rearrangement uses TRBV25-1 and TRBJ1-1; unclear D gene. Germline-derived CDR1 and CDR2 are MGHDK and SYGVNS. The CDR3 is 15 residues long. V was cut by 3 bases and J by 4 bases, with 15 bases left in between. The DNA for the CDR3 is TGTGCCAGCAGTGATCCCGGGTCCATCGTCACTGAAGCTTTCTTT. It translates to CASSDPGSIVTEAFF.

V usage is TRBV7-9 and J usage is TRBJ1-2, with 9 bases identical to TRBD1. CDR1 and CDR2 from the germline V gene are SEHNR and FQNEAQ (reference sequence). Trimming cost V 2 bases and J 8 bases; bases outside gene matches: 6. This CDR3 has 14 amino acids. As DNA, the CDR3 is TGTGCCAGCAGCTTAACACAGGGGGCAGGGGGCTACACCTTC. Translated: CASSLTQGAGGYTF.

This sequence joins TRBV6-1 and TRBJ2-3, with TRBD1 as a possible D gene (5 bases). Trimming cost V 2 bases and J 5 bases, with 11 bases left between them. The CDR3 spans 14 residues. CDR1 MNHNS and CDR2 SASEGT come from the germline V gene. Here the CDR3 reads CASSESYRRDTQYF. CDR3 nucleotide sequence: TGTGCCAGCAGTGAATCTTACAGGAGAGATACGCAGTATTTT.

The J gene is TRBJ2-2, the V gene TRBV15, with 7 bases identical to TRBD2. With 4 bases clipped from V and 5 bases from J, the junction kept 7 bases outside the gene matches. The CDR3 spans 15 residues. Looked up from germline, CDR1 is LNHNV and CDR2 is YYDKDF (reference sequence). Written as DNA, the CDR3 is TGTGCCACCAGCATTGGGAGGGGAGGGACCGGGGAGCTGTTTTTT. Protein: CATSIGRGGTGELFF.